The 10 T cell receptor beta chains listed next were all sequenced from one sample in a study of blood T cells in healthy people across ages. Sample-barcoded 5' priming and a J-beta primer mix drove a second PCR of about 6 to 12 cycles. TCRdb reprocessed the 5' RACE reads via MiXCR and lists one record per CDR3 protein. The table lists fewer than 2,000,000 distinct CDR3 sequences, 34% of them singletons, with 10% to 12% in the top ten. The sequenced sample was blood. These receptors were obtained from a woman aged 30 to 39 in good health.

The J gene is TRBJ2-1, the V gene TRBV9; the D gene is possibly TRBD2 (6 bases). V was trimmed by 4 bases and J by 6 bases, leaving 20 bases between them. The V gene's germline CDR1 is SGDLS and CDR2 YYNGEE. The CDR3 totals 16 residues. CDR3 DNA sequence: TGTGCCAGCAGCCCGCGACTAGTTACAACCCCCAATGAGCAGTTCTTC. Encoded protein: CASSPRLVTTPNEQFF.

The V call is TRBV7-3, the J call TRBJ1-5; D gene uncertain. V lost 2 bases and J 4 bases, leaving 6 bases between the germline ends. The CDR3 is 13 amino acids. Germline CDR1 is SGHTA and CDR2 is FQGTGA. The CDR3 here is CASSLSMNQPQHF. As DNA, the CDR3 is TGTGCCAGCAGCTTATCCATGAATCAGCCCCAGCATTTT.

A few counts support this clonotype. CDR3 nucleotide sequence: TGTGCCAGCAGCCGACTGGGGGGCAGGGGATACGGTCAGCCCCAGCATTTT. This codes for CASSRLGGRGYGQPQHF. The V call is TRBV7-2, the J call TRBJ1-5; maybe TRBD1 (6 bases). Trimming cost V 5 bases and J 6 bases, with 23 bases left between them. CDR1 is SGHTA, CDR2 FQGNSA, per germline. The CDR3 is made up of 17 amino acids.

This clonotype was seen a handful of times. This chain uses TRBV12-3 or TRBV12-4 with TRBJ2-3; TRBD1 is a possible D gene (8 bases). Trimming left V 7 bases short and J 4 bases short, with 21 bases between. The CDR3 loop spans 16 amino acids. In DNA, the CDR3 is TGTGCCAGCAAGCAGACAGGGGAGGGTGTCGCAGATACGCAGTATTTT. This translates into CASKQTGEGVADTQYF.

CDR3: CASSLWAGDGYTF. As DNA, the CDR3 is TGTGCCAGCAGCTTATGGGCAGGCGATGGCTACACCTTC. The chain employs TRBV7-9 and TRBJ1-2; D gene uncertain. Germline CDR1 reads SEHNR; CDR2 reads FQNEAQ (reference sequence). The CDR3 is made up of 13 amino acids. The V and J ends lost 2 bases and 6 bases respectively, with 10 bases between them.

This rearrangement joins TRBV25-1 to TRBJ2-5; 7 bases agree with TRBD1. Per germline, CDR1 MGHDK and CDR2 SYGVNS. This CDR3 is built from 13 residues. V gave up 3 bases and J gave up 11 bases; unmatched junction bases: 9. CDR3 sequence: CASSDRGTNEQYF. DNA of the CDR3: TGTGCCAGCAGTGACAGGGGGACGAATGAGCAGTACTTC.

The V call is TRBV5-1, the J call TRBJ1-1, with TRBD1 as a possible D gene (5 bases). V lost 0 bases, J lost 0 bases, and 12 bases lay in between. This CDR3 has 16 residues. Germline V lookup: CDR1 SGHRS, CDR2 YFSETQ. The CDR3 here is CASSLAGVGLNTEAFF. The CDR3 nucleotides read TGCGCCAGCAGCTTGGCGGGGGTGGGATTGAACACTGAAGCTTTCTTT.

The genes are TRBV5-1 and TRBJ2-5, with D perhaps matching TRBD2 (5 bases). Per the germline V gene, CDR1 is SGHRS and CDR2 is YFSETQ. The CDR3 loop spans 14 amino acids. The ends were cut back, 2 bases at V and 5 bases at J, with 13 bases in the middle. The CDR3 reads CASSFKGLLETQYF. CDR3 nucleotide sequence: TGCGCCAGCAGCTTCAAAGGACTGTTGGAGACCCAGTACTTC.

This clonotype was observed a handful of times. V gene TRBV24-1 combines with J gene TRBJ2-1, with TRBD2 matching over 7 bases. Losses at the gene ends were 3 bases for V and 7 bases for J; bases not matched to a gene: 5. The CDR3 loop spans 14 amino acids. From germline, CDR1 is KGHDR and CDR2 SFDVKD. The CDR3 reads CATSDGTIVNEQFF. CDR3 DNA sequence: TGTGCCACCAGTGATGGGACTATCGTTAATGAGCAGTTCTTC.

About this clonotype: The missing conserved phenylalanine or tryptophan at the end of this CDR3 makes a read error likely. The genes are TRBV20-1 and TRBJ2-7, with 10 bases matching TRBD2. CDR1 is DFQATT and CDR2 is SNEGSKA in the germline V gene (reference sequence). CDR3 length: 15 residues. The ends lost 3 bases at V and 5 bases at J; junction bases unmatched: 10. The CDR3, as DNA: TGCAGTGCTAGTTTCAGCGGGGGGGGCGTGGACGAGCAGTACTAC. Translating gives CSASFSGGGVDEQYY.